The 4 T cell receptor beta chains below were found in one sample sequenced in a study of response to subunit inactivated influenza vaccine (dated 2018 in TCRdb). To prepare the library, RT-PCR was applied. For sequencing, an Illumina HiSeq 2500 was employed. TCRdb took the public reads, trimmed them with fastp at Q25, ran MiXCR for clone calling and kept in-frame beta chains. Records with the same CDR3 protein are collapsed into one entry carrying the most frequent genes and DNA. A total of about 170,000 distinct CDR3 sequences appear in this sample, less than 15% of them only once. Jointly, the top ten make up 25% to 30% of the sample. The same sample was also used in a study of T cells expressing NK-cell markers. Taken from the second paper: TCR beta cDNA libraries were prepared using 5'RACE template switching, which introduced a universal primer site and unique molecular identifiers.

This material consisted of CD8+ T cells sorted from PBMCs, taken approximately 13 days after vaccination. These receptors originate from a man between 50 and 59 years old who received an inactivated influenza vaccine. Donor details come from another sample of the same person, matched by shared clones.

This clonotype appeared a few times. The genes are TRBV19 and TRBJ2-2; 8 positions agree with TRBD1. V lost 3 bases to trimming and J lost 4 bases; unmatched junction nucleotides: 10. The germline V gene encodes CDR1 LNHDA and CDR2 SQIVND (reference sequence). This CDR3 comprises 17 residues. Written as DNA, the CDR3 is TGTGCCAGTAGTATGGTGGGGACAGGAGGGTTCACCGGGGAGCTGTTTTTT. It encodes CASSMVGTGGFTGELFF.

This clonotype occurred many times. The chain couples TRBV12-3 or TRBV12-4 to TRBJ2-2; tentative D call: TRBD2 (6 bases). The CDR3 covers 13 residues. Trimming cost V 10 bases and J 4 bases, with 13 bases left between them. CDR3 DNA sequence: TGTGCCACAGCTGTGGGGGGCACCGGGGAGCTGTTTTTT. Translating it yields CATAVGGTGELFF.

The chain has TRBV7-9 and TRBJ1-4; no definite D call. The germline V gene encodes CDR1 SEHNR and CDR2 FQNEAQ (reference sequence). There are 12 residues in the CDR3. With 3 bases removed from V and 11 bases from J, the gap between germline ends came to 10 bases. DNA for the CDR3: TGTGCCAGCAGCTTGGGCCTGGGGAAACTGTTTTTT. It is translated as CASSLGLGKLFF. The whole variable domain, remainder taken from reference TRBV7-9 and TRBJ1-4, is DTGVSQNPRHKITKRGQNVTFRCDPISEHNRLYWYRQTLGQGPEFLTYFQNEAQLEKSRLLSDRFSAERPKGSFSTLEIQRTEQGDSAMYLCASSLGLGKLFFGSGTQLSVL.

This clonotype was seen only a few times. The chain recombines TRBV24-1 with TRBJ2-3; 9 positions agree with TRBD1. The CDR3 sequence is 16 residues long. V was pared by 0 bases and J by 0 bases, with 0 bases of the junction left unmatched. Germline assignment: CDR1 KGHDR and CDR2 SFDVKD. The CDR3 nucleotides are TGTGCCACCAGTGATTTGGGACAGGGGAGCACAGATACGCAGTATTTT. Translating gives CATSDLGQGSTDTQYF.